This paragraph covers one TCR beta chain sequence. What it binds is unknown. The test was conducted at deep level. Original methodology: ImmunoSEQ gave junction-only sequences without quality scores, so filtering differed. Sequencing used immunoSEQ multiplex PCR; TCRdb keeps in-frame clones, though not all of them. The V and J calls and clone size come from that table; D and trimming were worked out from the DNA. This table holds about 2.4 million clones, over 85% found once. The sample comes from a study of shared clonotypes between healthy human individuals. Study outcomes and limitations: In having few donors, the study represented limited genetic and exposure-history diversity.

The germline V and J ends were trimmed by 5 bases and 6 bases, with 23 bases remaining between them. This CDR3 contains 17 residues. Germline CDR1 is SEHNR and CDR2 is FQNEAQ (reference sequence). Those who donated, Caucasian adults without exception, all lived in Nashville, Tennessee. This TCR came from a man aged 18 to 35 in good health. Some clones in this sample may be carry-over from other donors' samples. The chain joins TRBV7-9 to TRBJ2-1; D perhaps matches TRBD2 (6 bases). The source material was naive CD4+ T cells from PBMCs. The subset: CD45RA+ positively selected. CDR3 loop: CASSRSSGRTQANEQFF. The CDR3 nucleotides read TGTGCCAGCAGCCGTAGTAGCGGTAGAACGCAGGCCAATGAGCAGTTCTTC.